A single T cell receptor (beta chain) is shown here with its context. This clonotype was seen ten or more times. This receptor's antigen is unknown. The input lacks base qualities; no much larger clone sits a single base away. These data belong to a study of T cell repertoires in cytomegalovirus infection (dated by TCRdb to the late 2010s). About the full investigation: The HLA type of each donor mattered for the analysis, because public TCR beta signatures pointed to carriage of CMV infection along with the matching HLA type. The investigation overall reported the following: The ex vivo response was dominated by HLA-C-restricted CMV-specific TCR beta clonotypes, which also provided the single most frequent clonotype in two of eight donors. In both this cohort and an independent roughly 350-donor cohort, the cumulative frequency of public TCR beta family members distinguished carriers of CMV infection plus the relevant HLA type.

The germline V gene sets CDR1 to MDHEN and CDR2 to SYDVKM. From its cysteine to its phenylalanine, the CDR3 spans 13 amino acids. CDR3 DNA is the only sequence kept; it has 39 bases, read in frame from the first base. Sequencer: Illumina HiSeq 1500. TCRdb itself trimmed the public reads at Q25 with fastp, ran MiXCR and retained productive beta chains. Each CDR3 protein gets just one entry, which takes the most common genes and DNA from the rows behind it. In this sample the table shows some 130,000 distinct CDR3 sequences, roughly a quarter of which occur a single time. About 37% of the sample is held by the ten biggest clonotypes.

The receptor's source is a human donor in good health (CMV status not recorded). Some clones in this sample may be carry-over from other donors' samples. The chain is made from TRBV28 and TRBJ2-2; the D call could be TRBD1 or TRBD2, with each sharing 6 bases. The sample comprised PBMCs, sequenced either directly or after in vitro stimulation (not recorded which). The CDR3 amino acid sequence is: CAQRGEPAGELFF. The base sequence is TGTGCTCAGAGGGGGGAGCCGGCCGGGGAGCTGTTTTTT.